This T cell receptor (beta chain) was profiled in a study of T cell repertoires in MIS-A myocarditis (dated by TCRdb to between 2021 and 2024). Of note for this clone: Its antigen has not been determined. No base quality values were provided; no much bigger clone lies one nucleotide off.

The immunoSEQ bias-controlled multiplex PCR was used to amplify TCRbeta CDR3 regions, which were then sequenced at high throughput. As for the original processing: CDR3 sequences were collapsed and filtered by the immunoSEQ vendor pipeline to quantify abundance and frequency of each unique TCRbeta CDR3. Dominant CDR3 amino acid sequences were clustered with SARS-CoV-2-specific ImmuneCODE TCRbeta sequences by CD-HIT using a 90% global sequence identity threshold. Clones were classed as hyperexpanded at frequencies of 0.1 to 1 and as large at frequencies of 0.01 to 0.1. CDR3 amino acid sequences and V and J gene assignments of dominant clones were confirmed with MiXCR. The R stringdist package was used to compute Levenshtein distances between the patient clonotypes and the ImmuneCODE hits. Sourced from immuneACCESS, this table was stored by TCRdb with only in-frame sequences that have V and J called. A share of the clones is absent; for the studies checked, an unresolved V gene accounts for under half, and the remainder has no known explanation. V, J and clone size reflect that table, while D and trimming were determined from the DNA. The sample has 5,000 to 6,000 clones on record, about 83% of them singletons. About three fifths of the sample is held by the ten biggest clonotypes.

The QIAamp DNA FFPE kit was used to extract genomic DNA from formalin-fixed paraffin-embedded autopsy tissue. The CDR3, cysteine through phenylalanine, is 14 amino acids long. Kept here is only the CDR3 DNA, which spans 42 bases and is read in frame from base 1. For CDR1 and CDR2, the germline V gene lists SGHAT and FQNNGV. V lost 2 bases and J lost 4 bases; the stretch between them is 12 bases long. Sequenced: interventricular septum heart tissue obtained at autopsy. The intended sense of this specimen's cell subset or site label: cardiac tissue sample (left or right ventricle, interventricular septum, or pericardium). The receptor comes from a man in his late teens or twenties with fulminant myocarditis from multisystem inflammatory syndrome in adults (MIS-A) after COVID-19. The chain links TRBV11-2 with TRBJ2-7; 6 matching bases give a weak D call of TRBD1. The nucleotide sequence reads as follows: TGTGCCAGCAGCTTATACCAGACAGGTTACGAGCAGTACTTC. Its protein is CASSLYQTGYEQYF.